These 10 T cell receptor beta chains originate from one sample sequenced in a study of human T cells and chemical hapten exposure. TCRdb reanalysed the RACE reads using MiXCR and keeps one entry per CDR3 protein. This sample carries approximately 100,000 distinct CDR3 sequences, less than 15% of them seen once, and the ten largest clones take 1.6%. Sample time point: pre-sensitization, week 0. Treatment meaning: therapeutic diphenylcyclopropenone sensitization with weekly scalp DPC. Source: whole blood, taken in connection with sensitization to the hapten diphenylcyclopropenone (DPC). The receptors here all came from a woman in her forties or fifties with alopecia areata. Some clones in this sample may be carry-over from other donors' samples.

The chain links TRBV12-3 or TRBV12-4 to TRBJ2-3; 7 bases are shared with TRBD2. The CDR3 has 18 amino acids. V was clipped by 4 bases and J by 0 bases; unmatched bases: 13. The CDR3 is CASSSLHASGYSTDTQYF. DNA of the CDR3: TGTGCCAGCAGTTCGCTACACGCTAGCGGATATAGCACAGATACGCAGTATTTT.

This rearrangement joins TRBV28 to TRBJ2-7; possibly TRBD1 for D (6 bases). Germline values: CDR1 MDHEN, CDR2 SYDVKM. CDR3 length equals 13 residues. V was pared by 5 bases and J by 2 bases, with 10 bases between. The CDR3 reads CASSKGQPYEQYF. The DNA for the CDR3 is TGTGCCAGCAGTAAAGGACAGCCCTACGAGCAGTACTTC.

CDR3 amino acids: CASSSGSTDTQYF. The CDR3 DNA is TGTGCCAGCAGTTCCGGTAGCACAGATACGCAGTATTTT. The chain is built from TRBV28 and TRBJ2-3, with unresolved D. The CDR3 length is 13 residues. CDR1 is MDHEN, CDR2 SYDVKM, per germline. V lost 4 bases, J lost 0 bases, and 5 bases lay in between.

This clonotype showed up just a few times. The rearrangement joins TRBV19 to TRBJ1-5; unclear D gene. This CDR3 region has 17 residues. From germline, CDR1 is LNHDA and CDR2 SQIVND (reference sequence). The germline V and J ends were trimmed by 7 bases and 2 bases, with 21 bases remaining between them. The CDR3 region has the DNA TGTGCCAGTACCAATCTCCCCGCGGGGAGTCGCAATCAGCCCCAGCATTTT. Amino acids: CASTNLPAGSRNQPQHF.

This clonotype was observed many times. The rearrangement uses TRBV4-3 and TRBJ2-1, with a weak D call TRBD2 (6 bases). The CDR3 spans 15 residues. CDR1 is LGHNA and CDR2 is YSLEER in the germline V gene. Trimming stripped 0 bases from V and 4 bases from J, with 10 bases between. For the CDR3, the DNA is TGCGCCAGCAGCCAAGACGGGGGAGTTTACAATGAGCAGTTCTTC. Protein product: CASSQDGGVYNEQFF.

J is TRBJ1-1 and V is TRBV29-1, with D unresolved. In germline, CDR1 is SQVTM, CDR2 ANQGSEA. CDR3 length equals 15 residues. V shed 5 bases and J shed 4 bases, with 20 bases lying between them. The CDR3 spells CSVQFRAVIGTEAFF. The CDR3 DNA is TGCAGCGTTCAGTTTAGGGCAGTAATTGGCACTGAAGCTTTCTTT.

This chain joins TRBV20-1 and TRBJ1-1; the D gene is possibly TRBD1 (6 bases). The V gene's germline CDR1 is DFQATT and CDR2 SNEGSKA (reference sequence). V lost 7 bases and J 1 base, leaving 7 bases between the germline ends. This CDR3 comprises 11 residues. The CDR3 is CSEGGNTEAFF. DNA for the CDR3: TGCAGTGAGGGGGGGAACACTGAAGCTTTCTTT.

V usage is TRBV20-1 and J usage is TRBJ2-2; possibly TRBD2 for D (6 bases). Germline lookup yields CDR1 DFQATT and CDR2 SNEGSKA (reference sequence). The length of the CDR3 is 16 residues. V was shortened by 5 bases and J by 3 bases, with 19 bases between the two germline ends. CDR3 nucleotides: TGCAGTGCTGGGATCGGGAGACCGTCGGACACCGGGGAGCTGTTTTTT. It codes for CSAGIGRPSDTGELFF.

This clonotype was counted between two and nine times. This chain uses TRBV5-1 with TRBJ2-7, with 8 bases lining up with TRBD1. The germline V gene encodes CDR1 SGHRS and CDR2 YFSETQ. CDR3 length equals 13 residues. The V gene end was trimmed by 1 base and the J gene end by 5 bases; junction bases not matched to a gene: 2. CDR3 sequence reads: CASSLWTGNEQYF. CDR3 nucleotides: TGCGCCAGCAGCTTGTGGACAGGGAACGAGCAGTACTTC. Variable domain in full (rest from reference TRBV5-1 and TRBJ2-7): KAGVTQTPRYLIKTRGQQVTLSCSPISGHRSVSWYQQTPGQGLQFLFEYFSETQRNKGNFPGRFSGRQFSNSRSEMNVSTLELGDSALYLCASSLWTGNEQYFGPGTRLTVT.

V is TRBV5-1 and J is TRBJ2-7, with 8 bases lining up with TRBD1. Looked up from germline, CDR1 is SGHRS and CDR2 is YFSETQ. The CDR3 has 15 residues. Losses at the gene ends were 4 bases for V and 5 bases for J; bases not matched to a gene: 11. The CDR3 loop reads CASSLSGTGAHEQYF. The CDR3 region has the DNA TGCGCCAGCAGCCTATCCGGGACAGGAGCACACGAGCAGTACTTC.